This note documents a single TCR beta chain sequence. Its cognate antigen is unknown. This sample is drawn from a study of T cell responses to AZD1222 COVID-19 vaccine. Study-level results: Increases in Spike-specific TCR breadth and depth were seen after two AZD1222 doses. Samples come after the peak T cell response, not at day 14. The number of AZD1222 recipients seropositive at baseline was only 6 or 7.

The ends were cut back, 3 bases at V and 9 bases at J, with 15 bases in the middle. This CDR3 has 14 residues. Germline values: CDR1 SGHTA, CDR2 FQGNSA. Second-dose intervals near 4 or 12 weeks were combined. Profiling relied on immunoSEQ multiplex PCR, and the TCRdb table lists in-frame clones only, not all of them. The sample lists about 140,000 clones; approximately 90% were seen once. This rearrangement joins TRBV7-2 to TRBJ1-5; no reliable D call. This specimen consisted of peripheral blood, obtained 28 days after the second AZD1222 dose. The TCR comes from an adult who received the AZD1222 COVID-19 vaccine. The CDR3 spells CASSFRDSLGPQHF. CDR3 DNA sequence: TGTGCCAGCAGCTTTAGGGATTCCCTAGGGCCCCAGCATTTT.